One T cell receptor beta chain is described in this entry. What it recognizes is unknown. Every molecule of TCR cDNA had its own unique molecular identifier. TCRdb re-called the 5' RACE reads through MiXCR, storing one row per CDR3 protein. The sample consists of tens of thousands of distinct CDR3 sequences, approximately 21% of them appearing once. This sample's time point: sample taken at primary tumor resection. Whole RNA came from tumor, nontumor lung or frozen PBMC and was sequenced without being sorted. The CDR3 has 14 residues. The J segment lost 3 bases and the V segment lost 2 bases, leaving 5 bases of the junction unmatched. The germline gives CDR1 DFQATT, CDR2 SNEGSKA (reference sequence). This entry comes from a study of spatial heterogeneity in lung cancer. The wider study: Detection consistently yielded more beta chains than alpha chains. Raw reads showed each unique TCR and UMI combination turning up more than ten times on average. Study-wide findings and caveats: TCRs found ubiquitously expanded in tumor appeared in blood more at resection than at follow-up.

This material consisted of PBMCs, taken at surgery. The sequence was collected from a male donor with early-stage non-small cell lung cancer. V gene TRBV20-1 combines with J gene TRBJ2-7; TRBD1 matches at 9 bases. The CDR3: CSARTPGQGYEQYF. CDR3 sequence (DNA): TGCAGTGCTAGAACACCGGGACAGGGCTACGAGCAGTACTTC.